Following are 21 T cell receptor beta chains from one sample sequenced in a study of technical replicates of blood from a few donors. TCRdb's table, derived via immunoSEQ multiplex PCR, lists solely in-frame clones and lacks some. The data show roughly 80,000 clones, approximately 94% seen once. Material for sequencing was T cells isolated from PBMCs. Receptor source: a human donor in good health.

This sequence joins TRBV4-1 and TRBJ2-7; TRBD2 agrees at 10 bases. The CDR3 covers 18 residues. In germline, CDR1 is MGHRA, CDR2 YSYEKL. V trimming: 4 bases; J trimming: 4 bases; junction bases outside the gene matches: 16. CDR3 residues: CASSLAPSGSLDPYEQYF. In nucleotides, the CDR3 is TGCGCCAGCAGCCTTGCCCCTAGCGGGAGCCTCGATCCGTACGAGCAGTACTTC.

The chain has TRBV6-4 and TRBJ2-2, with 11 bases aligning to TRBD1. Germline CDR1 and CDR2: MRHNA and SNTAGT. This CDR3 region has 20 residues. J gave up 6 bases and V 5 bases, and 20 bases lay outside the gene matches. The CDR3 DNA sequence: TGTGCCAGCAGTACAAGGGGGGACAGGGGGAGCCCCTCCCTCGCCGGGGAGCTGTTTTTT. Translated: CASSTRGDRGSPSLAGELFF.

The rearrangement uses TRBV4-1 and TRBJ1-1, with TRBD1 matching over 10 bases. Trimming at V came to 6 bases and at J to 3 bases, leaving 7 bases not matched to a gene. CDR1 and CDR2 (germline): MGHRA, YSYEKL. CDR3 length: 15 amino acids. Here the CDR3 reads CASRAGTGAYTEAFF. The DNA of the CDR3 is TGCGCCAGCAGAGCCGGGACAGGGGCGTACACTGAAGCTTTCTTT.

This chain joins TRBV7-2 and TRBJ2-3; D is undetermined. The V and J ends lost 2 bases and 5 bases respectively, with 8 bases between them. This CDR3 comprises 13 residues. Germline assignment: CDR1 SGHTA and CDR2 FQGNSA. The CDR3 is CASSLRRVDTQYF. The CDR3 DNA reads TGTGCCAGCAGCTTACGGAGAGTAGATACGCAGTATTTT.

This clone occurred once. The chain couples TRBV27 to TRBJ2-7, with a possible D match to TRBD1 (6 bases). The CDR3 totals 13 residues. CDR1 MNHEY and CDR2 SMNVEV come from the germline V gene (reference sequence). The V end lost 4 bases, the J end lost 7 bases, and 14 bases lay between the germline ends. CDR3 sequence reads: CASSSGAKGEQYF. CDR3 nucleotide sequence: TGTGCCAGCAGTTCAGGGGCCAAGGGGGAGCAGTACTTC.

CDR3 region: CASTGTGSYEQYF. CDR3 bases: TGTGCCAGTACAGGGACAGGATCCTACGAGCAGTACTTC. V is TRBV27 and J is TRBJ2-7; 8 positions agree with TRBD1. The V and J ends lost 9 bases and 1 base, in that order; junction bases with no gene match: 5. The CDR3 spans 13 residues. CDR1 is MNHEY, CDR2 SMNVEV, per germline (reference sequence).

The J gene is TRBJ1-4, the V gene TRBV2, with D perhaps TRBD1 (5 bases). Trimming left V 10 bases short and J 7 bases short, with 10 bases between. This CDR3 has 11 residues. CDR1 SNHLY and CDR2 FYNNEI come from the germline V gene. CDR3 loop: CATRGVEKLFF. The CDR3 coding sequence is TGTGCCACCCGGGGGGTTGAAAAACTGTTTTTT. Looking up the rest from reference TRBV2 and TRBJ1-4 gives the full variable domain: EPEVTQTPSHQVTQMGQEVILRCVPISNHLYFYWYRQILGQKVEFLVSFYNNEISEKSEIFDDQFSVERPDGSNFTLKIRSTKLEDSAMYFCATRGVEKLFFGSGTQLSVL.

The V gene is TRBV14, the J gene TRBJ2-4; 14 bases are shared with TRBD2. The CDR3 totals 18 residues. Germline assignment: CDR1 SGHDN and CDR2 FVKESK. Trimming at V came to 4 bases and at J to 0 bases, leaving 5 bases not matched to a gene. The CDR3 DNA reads TGTGCCAGCAGCCGGGGACTAGCGGGAGTTGGAGCCAAAAACATTCAGTACTTC. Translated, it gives CASSRGLAGVGAKNIQYF.

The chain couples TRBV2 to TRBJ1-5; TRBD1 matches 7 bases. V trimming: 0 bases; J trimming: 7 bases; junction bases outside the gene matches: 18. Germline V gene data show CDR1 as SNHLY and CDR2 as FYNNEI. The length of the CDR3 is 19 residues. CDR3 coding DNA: TGTGCCAGCAGTGAAGCGCTTCCGTTCGACAGGGCACAAAACCAGCCCCAGCATTTT. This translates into CASSEALPFDRAQNQPQHF.

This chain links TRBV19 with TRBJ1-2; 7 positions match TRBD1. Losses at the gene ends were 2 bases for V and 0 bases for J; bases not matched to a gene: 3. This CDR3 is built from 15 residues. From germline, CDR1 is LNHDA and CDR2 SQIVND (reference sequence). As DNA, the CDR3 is TGTGCCAGTAGTATAAGACAGGGCCCTAACTATGGCTACACCTTC. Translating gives CASSIRQGPNYGYTF.

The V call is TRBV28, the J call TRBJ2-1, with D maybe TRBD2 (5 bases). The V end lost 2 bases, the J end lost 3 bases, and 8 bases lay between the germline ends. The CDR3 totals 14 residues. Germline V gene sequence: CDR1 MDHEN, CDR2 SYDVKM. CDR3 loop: CASSLLRDYNEQFF. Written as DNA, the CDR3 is TGTGCCAGCAGTTTACTCCGGGACTACAATGAGCAGTTCTTC. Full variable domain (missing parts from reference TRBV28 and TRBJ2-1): DVKVTQSSRYLVKRTGEKVFLECVQDMDHENMFWYRQDPGLGLRLIYFSYDVKMKEKGDIPEGYSVSREKKERFSLILESASTNQTSMYLCASSLLRDYNEQFFGPGTRLTVL.

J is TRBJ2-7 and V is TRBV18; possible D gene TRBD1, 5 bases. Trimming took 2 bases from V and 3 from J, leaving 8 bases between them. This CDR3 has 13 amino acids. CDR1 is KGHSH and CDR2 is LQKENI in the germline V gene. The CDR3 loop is CASSPGDSYEQYF. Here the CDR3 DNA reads TGTGCCAGCTCACCAGGAGACAGCTACGAGCAGTACTTC.

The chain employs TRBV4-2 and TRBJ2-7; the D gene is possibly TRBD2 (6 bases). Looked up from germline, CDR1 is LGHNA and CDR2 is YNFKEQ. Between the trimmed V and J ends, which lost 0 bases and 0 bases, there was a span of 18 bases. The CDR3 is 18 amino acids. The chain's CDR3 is CASSQEPLRAGSSYEQYF. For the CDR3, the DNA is TGTGCCAGCAGCCAAGAGCCCTTACGGGCGGGAAGCTCCTACGAGCAGTACTTC.

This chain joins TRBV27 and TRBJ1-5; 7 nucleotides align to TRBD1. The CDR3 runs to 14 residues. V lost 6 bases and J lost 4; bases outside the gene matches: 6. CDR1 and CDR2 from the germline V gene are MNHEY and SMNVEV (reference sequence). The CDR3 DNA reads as TGTGCCAGCAGGCAGGGGGGTCTTAATCAGCCCCAGCATTTT. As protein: CASRQGGLNQPQHF.

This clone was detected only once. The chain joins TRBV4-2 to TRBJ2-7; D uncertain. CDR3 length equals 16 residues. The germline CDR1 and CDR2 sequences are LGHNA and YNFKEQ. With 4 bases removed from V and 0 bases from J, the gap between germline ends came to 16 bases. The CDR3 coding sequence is TGTGCCAGCAGCCTGCCCGGCTCAGGTAACTCCTACGAGCAGTACTTC. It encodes CASSLPGSGNSYEQYF.

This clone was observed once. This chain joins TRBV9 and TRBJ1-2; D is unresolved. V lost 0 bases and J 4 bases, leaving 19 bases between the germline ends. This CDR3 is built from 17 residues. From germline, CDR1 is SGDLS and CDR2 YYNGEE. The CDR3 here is CASSVERIGDGGYGYTF. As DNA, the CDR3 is TGTGCCAGCAGCGTAGAAAGGATAGGAGATGGAGGCTATGGCTACACCTTC.

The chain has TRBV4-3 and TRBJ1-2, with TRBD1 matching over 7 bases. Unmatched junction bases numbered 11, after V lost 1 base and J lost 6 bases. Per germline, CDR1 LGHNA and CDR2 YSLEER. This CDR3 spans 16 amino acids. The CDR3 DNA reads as TGCGCCAGCAGCCAAGGTTGGGACAGCGGGGGCAATGGCTACACCTTC. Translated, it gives CASSQGWDSGGNGYTF.

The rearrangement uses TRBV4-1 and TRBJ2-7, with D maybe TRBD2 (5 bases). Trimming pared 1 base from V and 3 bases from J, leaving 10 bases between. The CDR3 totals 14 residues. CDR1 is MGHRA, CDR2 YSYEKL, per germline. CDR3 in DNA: TGCGCCAGCAGCCAAGTTAGCGTGCTCTACGAGCAGTACTTC. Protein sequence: CASSQVSVLYEQYF.

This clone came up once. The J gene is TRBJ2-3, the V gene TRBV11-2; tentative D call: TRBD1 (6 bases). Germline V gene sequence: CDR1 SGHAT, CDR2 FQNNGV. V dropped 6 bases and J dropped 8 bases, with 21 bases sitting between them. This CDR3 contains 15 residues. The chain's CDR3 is CASRETGTAFGTQYF. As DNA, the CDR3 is TGTGCCAGCAGGGAGACAGGTACAGCTTTTGGTACGCAGTATTTT.

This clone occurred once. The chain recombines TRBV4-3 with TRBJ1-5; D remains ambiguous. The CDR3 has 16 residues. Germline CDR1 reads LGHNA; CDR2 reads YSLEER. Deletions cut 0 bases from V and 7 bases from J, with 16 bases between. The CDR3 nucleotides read TGCGCCAGCAGCCAAGATTTGCGGGCAGGTGGGCAGCCCCAGCATTTT. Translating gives CASSQDLRAGGQPQHF.

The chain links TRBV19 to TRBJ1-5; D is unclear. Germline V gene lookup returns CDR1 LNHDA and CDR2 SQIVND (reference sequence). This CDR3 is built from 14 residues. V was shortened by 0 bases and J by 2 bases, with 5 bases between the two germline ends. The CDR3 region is CASSIDSGNQPQHF. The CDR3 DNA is TGTGCCAGTAGTATAGACTCAGGCAATCAGCCCCAGCATTTT.